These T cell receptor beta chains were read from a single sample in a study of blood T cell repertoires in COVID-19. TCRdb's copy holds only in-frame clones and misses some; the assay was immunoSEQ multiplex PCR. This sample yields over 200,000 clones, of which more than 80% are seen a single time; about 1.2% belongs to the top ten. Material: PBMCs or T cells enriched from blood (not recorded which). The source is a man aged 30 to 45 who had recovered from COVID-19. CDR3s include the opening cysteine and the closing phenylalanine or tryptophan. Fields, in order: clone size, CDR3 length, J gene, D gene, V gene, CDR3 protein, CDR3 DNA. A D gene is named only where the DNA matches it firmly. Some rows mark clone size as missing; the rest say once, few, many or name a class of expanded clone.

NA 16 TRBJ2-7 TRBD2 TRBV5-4 CASSLGLARISYEQYF TGTGCCAGCAGCTTAGGACTAGCACGAATATCCTACGAGCAGTACTTC
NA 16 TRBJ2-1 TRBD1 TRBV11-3 CASSVGQVYSYNEQFF TGTGCCAGCAGCGTAGGACAGGTTTACTCCTACAATGAGCAGTTCTTC
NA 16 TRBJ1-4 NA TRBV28 CASSSPGGPTNEKLFF TGTGCCAGCAGTTCCCCCGGGGGACCAACTAATGAAAAACTGTTTTTT
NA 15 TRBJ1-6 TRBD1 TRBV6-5 CASSTPGTGDSPLHF TGTGCCAGCAGTACGCCCGGGACAGGGGATTCACCCCTCCACTTT
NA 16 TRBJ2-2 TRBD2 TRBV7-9 CASSSGLAGGIGELFF TGTGCCAGCAGCTCGGGACTAGCGGGAGGCATCGGGGAGCTGTTTTTT
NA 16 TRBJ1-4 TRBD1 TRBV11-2 CASSTRQGVTNEKLFF TGTGCCAGCAGCACCCGACAGGGGGTTACTAATGAAAAACTGTTTTTT
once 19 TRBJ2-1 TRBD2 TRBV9 CASSGSPGPSGRTYNEQFF TGTGCCAGCAGCGGATCCCCGGGGCCTAGCGGGAGAACCTACAATGAGCAGTTCTTC
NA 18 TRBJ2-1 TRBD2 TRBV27 CATIKTGLAGVGYNEQFF TGTGCCACCATAAAAACCGGGCTAGCGGGAGTTGGCTACAATGAGCAGTTCTTC
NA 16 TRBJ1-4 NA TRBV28 CASSTRHRGNNEKLFF TGTGCCAGCAGTACCCGACATAGGGGAAATAATGAAAAACTGTTTTTT
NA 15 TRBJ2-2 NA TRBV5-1 CASSLVPDSPGELFF TGCGCCAGCAGCTTGGTCCCTGATAGTCCCGGGGAGCTGTTTTTT
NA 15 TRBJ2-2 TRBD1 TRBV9 CASSVGQENLGELFF TGTGCCAGCAGCGTCGGACAGGAGAATCTCGGGGAGCTGTTTTTT
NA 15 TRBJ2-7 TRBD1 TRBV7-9 CASSLKGQGEYEQYF TGTGCCAGCAGCTTAAAGGGACAGGGGGAATACGAGCAGTACTTC
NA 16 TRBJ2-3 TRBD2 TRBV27 CASSGRGGRYTDTQYF TGTGCCAGCAGCGGGCGGGGGGGGCGCTACACAGATACGCAGTATTTT
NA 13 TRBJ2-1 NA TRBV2 CANSELPYNEQFF TGTGCCAATTCGGAACTACCTTACAATGAGCAGTTCTTC
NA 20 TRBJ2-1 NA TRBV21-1 CASSPTTGTSGRSSYNEQFF TGTGCCAGCAGCCCGACGACCGGGACTAGCGGGAGAAGCTCCTACAATGAGCAGTTCTTC
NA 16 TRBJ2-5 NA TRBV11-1 CASSRGLGRGLETQYF TGTGCCAGCAGCCGTGGGCTCGGTCGGGGTTTGGAGACCCAGTACTTC
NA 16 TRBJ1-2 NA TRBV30 CAWSVLKGSLVYGYTF TGTGCCTGGAGTGTATTAAAGGGTTCACTAGTGTATGGCTACACCTTC